The 13 T cell receptor beta chains listed next were all sequenced from one sample in a study of blood T cell repertoires in COVID-19. TCRdb's table, derived via immunoSEQ multiplex PCR, lists solely in-frame clones and lacks some. The sample lists 300,000 to 350,000 clones, over 90% occurring once. Sequences were obtained from PBMCs or T cells enriched from blood (not recorded which). These receptors all come from a woman younger than 45 who had been exposed to COVID-19.

This chain links TRBV2 with TRBJ2-7; TRBD1 matches at 7 bases. From germline, CDR1 is SNHLY and CDR2 FYNNEI. CDR3 size: 18 residues. Trimming cost V 8 bases and J 0 bases; bases outside gene matches: 19. CDR3 sequence (DNA): TGTGCCAGCCTCAGCGAGTTCTTCTGGGGACAGACCTCCTACGAGCAGTACTTC. It codes for CASLSEFFWGQTSYEQYF.

This rearrangement joins TRBV7-3 to TRBJ1-1; TRBD1 agrees at 9 bases. After removal of 4 bases from V and 7 bases from J, the junction contained 4 bases not matched to a gene. CDR1 and CDR2 (germline): SGHTA, FQGTGA. This CDR3 comprises 13 residues. The CDR3, as DNA: TGTGCCAGCAGCTCCGGGACAGGGCTTGAAGCTTTCTTT. It specifies CASSSGTGLEAFF.

This chain links TRBV5-8 with TRBJ1-2, with D maybe TRBD1 (5 bases). The CDR3 extends over 12 amino acids. Germline CDR1 and CDR2: SGHTS and YDEGEE. With 4 bases removed from V and 5 bases from J, the gap between germline ends came to 9 bases. CDR3 bases: TGTGCCAGCAGCCCGGGGGGGTATGGCTACACCTTC. Translated, it gives CASSPGGYGYTF.

Only one count was recorded for this clone. The chain has TRBV10-1 and TRBJ2-1; TRBD2 agrees at 9 bases. This CDR3 spans 15 amino acids. V was pared by 5 bases and J by 8 bases, with 10 bases of the junction left unmatched. The V gene's germline CDR1 is WNHNN and CDR2 SYGVQD (reference sequence). CDR3 sequence: CASSLPSAGGYEQFF. The DNA for the CDR3 is TGCGCCAGCAGTCTTCCAAGCGCGGGGGGGTATGAGCAGTTCTTC.

The chain recombines TRBV2 with TRBJ2-2; D remains ambiguous. Per germline, CDR1 SNHLY and CDR2 FYNNEI. V lost 5 bases and J 5 bases, leaving 9 bases between the germline ends. The CDR3 contains 13 residues. The CDR3, as DNA: TGTGCCAGCAGTCCTCGACATACCGGGGAGCTGTTTTTT. Its translation is CASSPRHTGELFF.

This chain uses TRBV4-1 with TRBJ2-3, with D possibly TRBD2 on 7 matching bases. The CDR3 has 16 residues. CDR1 is MGHRA, CDR2 YSYEKL, per germline. Trimming removed 6 bases at V and 6 bases at J, with 22 bases between. Here the CDR3 reads CASSPGGLRGWDTQYF. CDR3 bases: TGCGCCAGCAGTCCGGGGGGCCTAAGGGGGTGGGATACGCAGTATTTT.

Comments on this clone: Compared with germline, one end of the junction differs, possibly owing to a read error. The chain links TRBV11-2 to TRBJ1-6; D may be TRBD1 (6 bases). Germline-derived CDR1 and CDR2 are SGHAT and FQNNGV. The length of the CDR3 is 17 residues. The CDR3 here is CTSSFGQRALRNSPLHF. DNA of the CDR3: TGTACCAGCAGCTTTGGACAGAGAGCCCTCCGTAATTCACCCCTCCACTTT. The whole variable domain, filled in from reference TRBV11-2 and TRBJ1-6, reads EAGVAQSPRYKIIEKRQSVAFWCNPISGHATLYWYQQILGQGPKLLIQFQNNGVVDDSQLPKDRFSAERLKGVDSTLKIQPAKLEDSAVYLCTSSFGQRALRNSPLHFGNGTRLTVT.

The V call is TRBV5-1, the J call TRBJ1-2; TRBD1 might be the D (6 bases). V gave up 1 base and J gave up 2 bases, with 9 bases separating them. The germline V gene encodes CDR1 SGHRS and CDR2 YFSETQ. The CDR3 is 14 amino acids. CDR3 residues: CASSLWQGNYGYTF. The DNA of the CDR3 is TGCGCCAGCAGCTTGTGGCAGGGGAACTATGGCTACACCTTC.

The chain recombines TRBV5-1 with TRBJ2-7, with unresolved D. Germline V lookup: CDR1 SGHRS, CDR2 YFSETQ. The CDR3 is 15 amino acids. The ends were cut back, 0 bases at V and 2 bases at J, with 12 bases in the middle. Here the CDR3 DNA reads TGCGCCAGCAGCTTGGATGTCCCGGTTGCCTACGAGCAGTACTTC. Its translation is CASSLDVPVAYEQYF.

V gene TRBV28 combines with J gene TRBJ1-2, with D uncertain. The V gene lost 4 bases and the J gene lost 4 bases, with 22 bases spanning the gap. Germline CDR1 and CDR2: MDHEN and SYDVKM. The CDR3 totals 17 residues. The CDR3 region is CASSSATGGSRPYGYTF. In DNA form, the CDR3 reads TGTGCCAGCAGTTCGGCAACGGGAGGCTCAAGGCCCTATGGCTACACCTTC.

The chain recombines TRBV7-2 with TRBJ1-5; D perhaps matches TRBD1 (5 bases). V lost 4 bases to trimming and J lost 0 bases, with 13 bases between them. This CDR3 region has 16 residues. CDR1 and CDR2 from the germline V gene are SGHTA and FQGNSA. The CDR3 sequence is CASSSEGAVSNQPQHF. The CDR3 DNA reads TGTGCCAGCAGCTCGGAAGGGGCCGTTAGCAATCAGCCCCAGCATTTT.

This sequence joins TRBV28 and TRBJ1-2; 10 positions match TRBD1. The CDR3 is 15 amino acids. CDR1 MDHEN and CDR2 SYDVKM come from the germline V gene. V shed 1 base, J shed 8 bases, and the junction held 7 bases outside the gene matches. DNA of the CDR3: TGTGCCAGCAGTTTATCGGGACAGGGGAGTGGCGGCTACACCTTC. As protein: CASSLSGQGSGGYTF.

The rearrangement links TRBV18 to TRBJ1-2, with 7 bases aligning to TRBD1. The junction had 2 bases not matched to a gene; V was cut back by 4 bases and J by 3 bases. Germline CDR1 and CDR2: KGHSH and LQKENI. The CDR3 consists of 13 residues. The CDR3 reads CASSRQGDYGYTF. The CDR3 DNA is TGTGCCAGCTCACGACAGGGCGACTATGGCTACACCTTC.